This T cell receptor beta chain appears in the sequencing data of a study of blood T cell repertoires in COVID-19. The wider study: The United States, Italy and Spain supplied acute and convalescent COVID-19 samples. Sample material is recorded as cDNA or gDNA derived from T cells, B-cell-depleted T cells, or PBMCs.

In the source study's methods: Reference gene primer amplification in the assay estimated nucleated cell counts. Produced via immunoSEQ multiplex PCR; TCRdb's table is partial and in-frame only. V, J and clone size are those of that table, while D and trimming were read from the DNA. Among roughly 210,000 clones listed, roughly 84% were seen once. This CDR3 has 15 residues. Germline lookup yields CDR1 LGHDT and CDR2 YNNKEL (reference sequence). Trimming cost V 4 bases and J 2 bases, with 15 bases left between them. The receptor was isolated from a man aged 25 to 40 in a cohort exposed to, infected with or recovered from COVID-19 (not recorded which). The chain recombines TRBV3-1 (or the pseudogene TRBV3-2) with TRBJ2-7; D may be TRBD1 (6 bases). Material for sequencing was PBMCs or T cells enriched from blood (not recorded which). Here the CDR3 reads CASSPSLQGPYEQYF. For the CDR3, the DNA is TGTGCCAGCAGCCCATCCTTACAGGGCCCCTACGAGCAGTACTTC.